This T cell receptor beta chain was observed in a study of T cell repertoires in ileal Crohn's disease. Remarks on this clone: Antigen unknown.

Findings of the study overall: Mucosal expansions were suggested to be mainly CD8 T cells. Every patient over 26.8% clonality showed endoscopic recurrence.

The data were produced by immunoSEQ multiplex PCR, yet TCRdb's version contains in-frame clones alone and is incomplete. The sample yields about 17,000 clones, roughly three fifths seen once. The sequencing sample was made of ileal tissue. The clonotype was recovered from an adult with Crohn's disease.

The CDR3 DNA reads TGTGCCAGCAGCTTAAGCCACGAGCAGTACTTC. Translation gives CASSLSHEQYF. This chain links TRBV5-5 with TRBJ2-7, with D unclear. Trimming removed 2 bases from V and 5 bases from J, with 5 bases in between. Germline CDR1 SGHKS, CDR2 YYEKEE (reference sequence). This CDR3 region has 11 residues.